Listed below are T cell receptor beta chains from one sample, sequenced in a study of T cells after yellow fever vaccination. TCRdb passed the 5' RACE reads through MiXCR, listing each CDR3 protein once. The table has a few hundred thousand distinct CDR3 sequences, less than 9% seen once. The sample consisted of CD4+ T cells sorted from PBMCs, taken 15 days after the yellow fever booster vaccination. These receptors were obtained from a man aged 25 to 40 who received the YFV17D yellow fever vaccine. Both conserved end residues are part of each CDR3. The D gene is left open where the match is weak. The size field is filled for only some rows; it gives once, few, many or a size class.

clone_size	v_call	d_call	j_call	cdr3_aa	cdr3_nt
few	TRBV9	NA	TRBJ2-3	CASNPSDSDTQYF	TGTGCCAGCAATCCTAGTGATTCAGATACGCAGTATTTT
few	TRBV4-2	TRBD2	TRBJ2-1	CASSQEGLAGPYNEQFF	TGTGCCAGCAGCCAAGAGGGACTAGCGGGACCCTACAATGAGCAGTTCTTC
NA	TRBV27	TRBD1	TRBJ2-2	CASSAGQGFTGGLFF	TGTGCCAGCAGTGCTGGACAGGGGTTCACCGGGGGGCTGTTTTTT
few	TRBV20-1	TRBD2	TRBJ2-5	CSARWGGVETQYF	TGCAGTGCTAGGTGGGGAGGGGTGGAGACCCAGTACTTC
NA	TRBV11-2	NA	TRBJ1-6	CASSQGHGTPNAPLHF	TGTGCCAGCAGCCAAGGACATGGGACGCCCAACGCACCCCTCCACTTT
many	TRBV5-1	NA	TRBJ2-1	CASSLEGEQFF	TGCGCCAGCAGCTTGGAGGGCGAGCAGTTCTTC
NA	TRBV7-2	TRBD1	TRBJ2-5	CASSSRQGAGYKETQYF	TGTGCCAGCAGCTCCCGACAGGGGGCAGGATATAAAGAGACCCAGTACTTC
few	TRBV5-1	TRBD1	TRBJ2-1	CASSIDRVNEQFF	TGCGCCAGCAGCATAGACAGGGTCAATGAGCAGTTCTTC
few	TRBV20-1	TRBD1	TRBJ1-5	CSARPGQGVQPQHF	TGCAGTGCTAGACCGGGACAGGGGGTTCAGCCCCAGCATTTT
NA	TRBV20-1	NA	TRBJ1-5	CSASHGIYNQPQHF	TGCAGTGCTAGCCACGGGATATACAATCAGCCCCAGCATTTT
few	TRBV5-6	TRBD1	TRBJ2-5	CASSPLGTAFQETQYF	TGTGCCAGCAGCCCACTAGGGACAGCCTTTCAAGAGACCCAGTACTTC
few	TRBV24-1	TRBD1	TRBJ1-2	CATSDPYRGGYTF	TGTGCCACCAGTGATCCGTACAGGGGGGGCTACACCTTC
many	TRBV7-2	NA	TRBJ1-3	CASSPSVPYGNTIYF	TGTGCCAGCAGCCCCTCGGTCCCATACGGAAACACCATATATTTT
few	TRBV27	TRBD1	TRBJ2-7	CASSLQTGKVHEQYF	TGTGCCAGCAGTTTACAGACAGGGAAAGTCCACGAGCAGTACTTC
many	TRBV5-1	NA	TRBJ1-1	CASSPGLLNTEAFF	TGCGCCAGCAGCCCCGGACTGTTGAACACTGAAGCTTTCTTT
NA	TRBV5-1	NA	TRBJ1-4	CASSSGEADGELFF	TGCGCCAGCAGTTCCGGAGAGGCGGACGGGGAACTGTTTTTT
many	TRBV5-1	NA	TRBJ2-7	CASSLEGGSYEQYF	TGCGCCAGCAGCTTGGAGGGGGGCTCCTACGAGCAGTACTTC
many	TRBV20-1	TRBD2	TRBJ2-3	CSASRTSGSTDTQYF	TGCAGTGCTAGCCGGACTAGCGGGAGCACAGATACGCAGTATTTT
many	TRBV5-1	TRBD2	TRBJ2-1	CASSEGLAGGAEQFF	TGCGCCAGCAGCGAGGGACTAGCGGGAGGGGCTGAGCAGTTCTTC
few	TRBV6-1	TRBD1	TRBJ1-6	CASRRQGSKSYNSPLHF	TGTGCCAGCAGAAGACAGGGGTCGAAATCCTATAATTCACCCCTCCACTTT
many	TRBV20-1	NA	TRBJ2-1	CSASQFSLSYNEQFF	TGCAGTGCTAGTCAGTTTTCCCTCTCCTACAATGAGCAGTTCTTC
NA	TRBV5-1	NA	TRBJ2-2	CASSTSGAYTGELFF	TGCGCCAGCAGCACCTCGGGGGCCTACACCGGGGAGCTGTTTTTT
few	TRBV5-1	TRBD1	TRBJ1-1	CASTLGTGNPTTEAFF	TGCGCCAGCACTCTAGGGACAGGCAATCCCACCACTGAAGCTTTCTTT